These 32 T cell receptor beta chains came from one sample sequenced in a study of CD8+ T cells in alopecia areata. RNA was isolated and reverse transcribed to cDNA, the sequencing template. TCRdb keeps only in-frame clones here, not all; method: immunoSEQ multiplex PCR. Altogether 200,000 to 300,000 clones were found in the sample, and no singletons occur. Cells pooled from cutaneous lymph nodes were sorted on CD4, CD8alpha, NKG2D, NKG2ACE and other markers. The sequencing sample was made of CD4+ T cells sorted from a lymph node. All receptors derive from a C3H/HeJ mouse with alopecia areata. This strain has MHC haplotype H2-k.

This clone has a handful of counts. The germline and genes are mouse ones. The sequence runs out 4 residues before the end of the CDR3; the remainder is reconstructed from the germline J gene. V and J are TRBV5 and TRBJ2-1, with D possibly matching TRBD2 (6 bases). The CDR3 runs 13 residues. V was trimmed by 4 bases and J by 6 bases, leaving 10 bases between them. Germline loops: CDR1 LGHNA, CDR2 YNLKQL (reference sequence). Incomplete CDR3 DNA: TGTGCCAGCAGCCCCGGGACTATTGCT. Translated, it gives CASSPGTIA. The entire CDR3 sequence reads CASSPGTIAEQFF.

Turning to this clone: All gene names here are mouse names. The read gets to within 4 residues of the CDR3 end, and the germline J gene fills in the rest. This chain uses TRBV17 with TRBJ2-7; tentative D call: TRBD2 (7 bases). The CDR3 spans 15 residues. From germline, CDR1 is MNHDT and CDR2 YYDKIL. Trimming removed 2 bases from V and 0 bases from J, with 11 bases in between. CDR3 bases read: TGTGCTAGCAGTAGATGGGGGGCGCTCTCCTAT. It yields the protein CASSRWGALSY. The full-length CDR3 reads as CASSRWGALSYEQYF.

A few counts support this clone. The gene symbols are mouse symbols. The missing CDR3 end, 4 residues past where the read stops, is filled in from the germline J gene. The V call is TRBV1, the J call TRBJ2-2; 7 positions agree with TRBD1. Germline V gene data show CDR1 as NSQYPW and CDR2 as LRSPGD (reference sequence). The CDR3 contains 15 residues. With 3 bases clipped from V and 3 bases from J, the junction kept 4 bases outside the gene matches. Here the CDR3 reads CTCSATGVYTGQLYF. The part of the CDR3 DNA that was read is TGCACCTGCAGTGCCACAGGGGTATACACCGGG.

This clone was counted between two and nine times. The gene names here belong to mouse. The read falls 4 residues short of the CDR3 end, and the missing part is taken from the germline J gene. Other DNA sequences in the sample encode the same CDR3. The V call is TRBV19, the J call TRBJ2-3; 8 bases agree with TRBD1. V was clipped by 5 bases and J by 0 bases; unmatched bases: 2. The CDR3 spans 14 residues. The V gene's germline CDR1 is FNHDT and CDR2 SITEND (reference sequence). The sequenced part of the CDR3 DNA is TGTGCCAGCAGCTACAGGGGGAGTGCAGAA. Protein: CASSYRGSAE. The CDR3 in its entirety is CASSYRGSAETLYF.

The table lists this clone with a few counts. The gene names given are mouse names. Read data end 4 residues before the CDR3 end; the end is taken from the germline J gene. The sample carries other DNA sequences with the same CDR3. The chain combines TRBV19 with TRBJ2-7; D possibly corresponds to TRBD2 (7 bases). This CDR3 has 13 residues. CDR1 is FNHDT and CDR2 is SITEND in the germline V gene (reference sequence). CDR3 amino acids: CASSILGAYEQYF. The sequenced part of the CDR3 DNA is TGTGCCAGCAGTATACTGGGGGCATAT.

Concerning this clone: Gene names refer to mouse genes. The sequenced CDR3 bases are TGTGCCAGCAGCCCCTGGACTGGGGGGTAT. This encodes CASSPWTGGY. The whole CDR3 protein is CASSPWTGGYEQYF. The chain links TRBV5 to TRBJ2-7; 11 bases agree with TRBD2. From the germline J gene comes the end of the CDR3, since the read stops 4 residues before it. From germline, CDR1 is LGHNA and CDR2 YNLKQL (reference sequence). The CDR3 length is 14 residues.

This clone occurred a few times. The genes are named according to mouse. The observed sequence ends 4 residues before the CDR3 terminus, with the missing tail filled in from the germline J gene. J is TRBJ2-3 and V is TRBV13-2, with 11 bases lining up with TRBD2. The CDR3 sequence is 16 residues long. CDR1 and CDR2 from the germline V gene are NNHNN and SYGAGS (reference sequence). J gave up 1 base and V 0 bases, and 1 base lay outside the gene matches. CDR3 DNA (partial): TGTGCCAGCGGTGATGTGGGACTGGGGGGTGCAGAA. Its protein is CASGDVGLGGAE. The entire CDR3 sequence reads CASGDVGLGGAETLYF.

This clone was seen a handful of times. Germline and genes here are mouse. Read coverage stops 4 residues before the CDR3 terminus; the germline J gene supplies the remainder. The J gene is TRBJ2-5, the V gene TRBV19; 14 bases line up with TRBD2. Germline V lookup: CDR1 FNHDT, CDR2 SITEND (reference sequence). The CDR3 has 14 amino acids. The sequenced CDR3 bases are TGTGCCACCCGGGACTGGGGGGGCGAGGAC. This translates into CATRDWGGED. The entire CDR3 protein is CATRDWGGEDTQYF. The full variable domain, rest sourced from reference TRBV19 and TRBJ2-5, is GGIITQTPKFLIGQEGQKLTLKCQQNFNHDTMYWYRQDSGKGLRLIYYSITENDLQKGDLSEGYDASREKKSSFSLTVTSAQKNEMAVFLCATRDWGGEDTQYFGPGTRLLVL.

This clone was counted a few times. The genes and germline here are from mouse. The observed sequence ends 4 residues before the CDR3 terminus, with the missing tail filled in from the germline J gene. The chain carries TRBV13-2 and TRBJ2-2; a weak D match, TRBD1 (6 bases). Looked up from germline, CDR1 is NNHNN and CDR2 is SYGAGS (reference sequence). CDR3 length: 13 amino acids. V dropped 5 bases and J dropped 4 bases, with 9 bases sitting between them. The DNA read from the CDR3 is TGTGCCAGCGGAACAGGGCCCACCGGG. It is translated as CASGTGPTG. The full CDR3 protein is CASGTGPTGQLYF.

This clone showed up just a few times. The gene symbols are mouse symbols. CDR3 bases read: TGTGCCAGCAGTGATCACAGCAAATAT. Amino acids: CASSDHSKY. The whole CDR3 reads CASSDHSKYEQYF. J is TRBJ2-7 and V is TRBV13-1, with D hard to call. The read is 4 residues too short to cover the CDR3 end, so that end is filled in from the germline J gene. Germline V gene sequence: CDR1 NSHNY, CDR2 SYGAGN. The CDR3 is made up of 13 amino acids.

As for this clone: The genes are named according to mouse. The observed sequence ends 4 residues before the CDR3 terminus, with the missing tail filled in from the germline J gene. This chain connects TRBV13-3 to TRBJ2-5; 7 nucleotides agree with TRBD1. This CDR3 comprises 14 residues. Germline V gives CDR1 NNHDY, CDR2 SYVADS. CDR3 in amino acids: CASSPRTGTDTQYF. The sequenced part of the CDR3 DNA is TGTGCCAGCAGTCCTAGGACAGGAACAGAC.

This clone was seen a few times. Gene names and germline match the mouse. The read comes to an end 4 residues before the CDR3 does, leaving the germline J gene to fill in the end. V gene TRBV1 combines with J gene TRBJ2-2; 7 nucleotides agree with TRBD1. In germline, CDR1 is NSQYPW, CDR2 LRSPGD (reference sequence). The CDR3 has 15 amino acids. Germline trimming cut 0 bases from V and 4 bases from J; bases unmatched to any gene: 2. The DNA read from the CDR3 is TGCACCTGCAGTGCAGAGACAGGGAGCACCGGG. Its translation is CTCSAETGSTG. The full CDR3 is CTCSAETGSTGQLYF. The whole variable domain, filled in from reference TRBV1 and TRBJ2-2, reads VTLLEQNPRWRLVPRGQAVNLRCILKNSQYPWMSWYQQDLQKQLQWLFTLRSPGDKEVKSLPGADYLATRVTDTELRLQVANMSQGRTLYCTCSAETGSTGQLYFGEGSKLTVL.

Comments on this clone: The gene symbols are mouse symbols. The CDR3 extends 4 residues past the end of the read, so its final part is completed from the germline J gene. V usage is TRBV13-1 and J usage is TRBJ1-2; 7 bases agree with TRBD1. CDR3 length: 16 amino acids. Germline V CDR1 and CDR2: NSHNY, SYGAGN. Trimming at V came to 2 bases and at J to 1 base, leaving 8 bases not matched to a gene. The CDR3 DNA, read in part, is TGTGCCAGCAGTGAGACCACAGGGGATTTAAACTCC. This translates into CASSETTGDLNS. The full CDR3 reads CASSETTGDLNSDYTF.

This clone occurred a few times. Genes and germline come from the mouse. The DNA ends 4 residues before the CDR3 does, and the rest of the CDR3 is filled in from the germline J gene. The sample contains more than one DNA sequence encoding this CDR3. The chain combines TRBV13-1 with TRBJ2-3; TRBD2 aligns across 14 bases. The germline V gene has CDR1 NSHNY and CDR2 SYGAGN. J was trimmed by 3 bases and V by 5 bases; bases with no gene match: 2. The CDR3 length is 15 residues. CDR3: CASRRDWGGAETLYF. The CDR3 bases that were read are TGTGCCAGCAGAAGGGACTGGGGGGGCGCAGAA.

This clone has just a few counts. All gene names here are mouse names. The observed sequence ends 4 residues before the CDR3 terminus, with the missing tail filled in from the germline J gene. The genes are TRBV5 and TRBJ2-5; unclear D gene. Germline V gene sequence: CDR1 LGHNA, CDR2 YNLKQL (reference sequence). V gave up 1 base and J gave up 1 base, with 3 bases separating them. CDR3 size: 13 residues. The part of the CDR3 DNA that was read is TGTGCCAGCAGCCAAGGGGACCAAGAC. As protein: CASSQGDQD. The full CDR3 reads CASSQGDQDTQYF.

This clone was counted only a few times. The genes and germline here are from mouse. The read terminates 4 residues ahead of where the CDR3 ends, so the germline J gene completes it. The chain uses TRBV13-1 and TRBJ2-3; possibly TRBD1 for D (6 bases). V was shortened by 5 bases and J by 0 bases, with 10 bases between the two germline ends. Germline V CDR1 and CDR2: NSHNY, SYGAGN. There are 14 residues in the CDR3. CDR3 protein: CASRKQGSAETLYF. Incomplete CDR3 DNA: TGTGCCAGCAGAAAACAGGGTAGTGCAGAA.

This clone was counted only a few times. Here the gene names and germline are mouse. Read data end 4 residues before the CDR3 end; the end is taken from the germline J gene. The chain uses TRBV13-1 and TRBJ2-1, with TRBD1 as a possible D gene (6 bases). This CDR3 region has 11 residues. The germline gives CDR1 NSHNY, CDR2 SYGAGN. The sequenced part of the CDR3 DNA is TGTGCCAGCTCCACAGGGTCT. This gives the protein CASSTGS. The entire CDR3 is CASSTGSEQFF.

This clone came up a few times. Mouse gene names and germline throughout. The CDR3 DNA, read in part, is TGTGCCAGCGGTGATGCAAGGAGGGGAGAAAACTCC. This translates into CASGDARRGENS. The full CDR3 sequence reads CASGDARRGENSDYTF. The V call is TRBV13-2, the J call TRBJ1-2, with a tentative D call TRBD1 (5 bases). The read ends 4 residues early relative to the CDR3; the germline J gene fills the gap. CDR3 length equals 16 residues. The V and J ends lost 0 bases and 1 base respectively, with 13 bases between them. Per germline, CDR1 NNHNN and CDR2 SYGAGS (reference sequence).

This clone was recorded a few times. The genes are named according to mouse. The read terminates 3 residues before the CDR3 end, so the remaining end is supplied by the germline J gene. The chain is built from TRBV31 and TRBJ1-6; 9 nucleotides align to TRBD1. TRBJ1-6 is an ORF for which the function is uncertain. The germline CDR1 and CDR2 sequences are GKSSPN and SITVG. The CDR3 has 16 residues. The J segment lost 5 bases and the V segment lost 3 bases, leaving 8 bases of the junction unmatched. The DNA read from the CDR3 is TGTGCCTGGAGCCAACCGGGACAGGGTAATAATTCGCCC. This encodes CAWSQPGQGNNSP. The full CDR3 protein is CAWSQPGQGNNSPLYF.

As to this clone: Here the gene names and germline are mouse. The read falls 4 residues short of the CDR3 end, and the missing part is taken from the germline J gene. V usage is TRBV1 and J usage is TRBJ2-2, with TRBD2 identical over 7 bases. Germline loops: CDR1 NSQYPW, CDR2 LRSPGD (reference sequence). The ends lost 4 bases at V and 0 bases at J; junction bases unmatched: 2. This CDR3 spans 15 amino acids. This chain's CDR3 is CTCSEDWSNTGQLYF. The sequenced CDR3 bases are TGCACCTGCAGTGAGGACTGGTCAAACACCGGG.

The sample holds a few counts of this clone. The gene symbols are mouse symbols. The sequence runs out 4 residues before the end of the CDR3; the remainder is reconstructed from the germline J gene. The chain combines TRBV13-2 with TRBJ2-1; D call uncertain. Between the trimmed V and J ends, which lost 3 bases and 2 bases, there was a span of 9 bases. This CDR3 spans 14 amino acids. Germline V gives CDR1 NNHNN, CDR2 SYGAGS (reference sequence). CDR3 residues: CASGARQDYAEQFF. Partial CDR3 DNA: TGTGCCAGCGGTGCCCGACAAGACTATGCT.

This clone was observed a handful of times. Gene and germline names: mouse. From the germline J gene comes the end of the CDR3, since the read stops 4 residues before it. The chain combines TRBV31 with TRBJ2-5; 10 positions agree with TRBD2. The germline gives CDR1 GKSSPN, CDR2 SITVG. The CDR3 contains 15 residues. The CDR3 spells CAWRPLGGRGDTQYF. CDR3 DNA, as far as it was read: TGTGCCTGGAGGCCGCTGGGGGGGCGCGGAGAC.

For this clone: The genes and germline here are from mouse. The sequence runs out 4 residues before the end of the CDR3; the remainder is reconstructed from the germline J gene. The chain recombines TRBV13-1 with TRBJ1-1; 10 bases line up with TRBD1. Germline CDR1 is NSHNY and CDR2 is SYGAGN. The CDR3 is 14 residues long. The covered CDR3 bases are TGTGCCAGCAGTGGAAGGACAGGGGGAGGA. This translates into CASSGRTGGG. The entire CDR3 sequence reads CASSGRTGGGEVFF.

Note on this clone: The genes and germline here are from mouse. The read comes to an end 4 residues before the CDR3 does, leaving the germline J gene to fill in the end. The chain combines TRBV13-1 with TRBJ1-1; D not certain. Deletions cut 3 bases from V and 3 bases from J, with 9 bases between. From germline, CDR1 is NSHNY and CDR2 SYGAGN. The CDR3 is 13 residues long. The CDR3 sequence: CASSVQDYTEVFF. CDR3 bases read: TGTGCCAGCAGTGTCCAGGACTACACA.

Comment on this clone: Here the gene names and germline are mouse. Sequencing ends 4 residues short of the CDR3 end; the germline J gene provides the rest. The rearrangement joins TRBV14 to TRBJ2-1; maybe TRBD2 (6 bases). The CDR3 contains 17 residues. CDR1 is SGHDT, CDR2 FRDEAV, per germline. Between the trimmed V and J ends, which lost 0 bases and 0 bases, there was a span of 13 bases. The sequenced CDR3 bases are TGTGCCAGCAGTTTCTTCCCGGGGGGTCCTAACTATGCT. Its protein is CASSFFPGGPNYA. The full-length CDR3 reads as CASSFFPGGPNYAEQFF.

This clone was seen only a few times. Germline and genes: mouse. CDR3 residues: CASSPGTGHTEVFF. The sequenced CDR3 bases are TGTGCCAGCAGTCCCGGGACAGGGCACACA. V and J are TRBV19 and TRBJ1-1, with 9 positions matching TRBD1. Read sequence stops 4 residues before the CDR3 end, and the germline J gene provides the missing end. J was trimmed by 3 bases and V by 4 bases; bases with no gene match: 4. The length of the CDR3 is 14 residues. The V gene's germline CDR1 is FNHDT and CDR2 SITEND (reference sequence).

This clone was seen only a few times. Mouse gene names and germline throughout. The CDR3 goes on 4 residues after the read ends, and that part is filled in from the germline J gene. This rearrangement joins TRBV13-2 to TRBJ1-2; 7 nucleotides line up with TRBD1. In germline, CDR1 is NNHNN, CDR2 SYGAGS (reference sequence). The length of the CDR3 is 13 residues. The CDR3 reads CASGEQGRSDYTF. The covered CDR3 bases are TGTGCCAGCGGTGAACAGGGGAGGTCC.

This clone was recorded a few times. Any gene name here is a mouse gene name. The read ends 4 residues early relative to the CDR3; the germline J gene fills the gap. The chain couples TRBV19 to TRBJ2-2, with 10 positions matching TRBD2. The CDR3 loop spans 17 amino acids. CDR1 and CDR2 (germline): FNHDT, SITEND (reference sequence). J was trimmed by 1 base and V by 4 bases; bases with no gene match: 7. This chain's CDR3 is CASSHPGLGENTGQLYF. The CDR3 bases that were read are TGTGCCAGCAGTCACCCCGGACTGGGGGAAAACACCGGG.

Regarding this clone: Mouse gene names and germline throughout. The missing CDR3 end, 4 residues past where the read stops, is filled in from the germline J gene. The chain couples TRBV14 to TRBJ2-3; tentative D call: TRBD2 (5 bases). Germline V gene data show CDR1 as SGHDT and CDR2 as FRDEAV. The CDR3 consists of 15 residues. Trimming cost V 5 bases and J 0 bases, with 13 bases left between them. The CDR3 sequence: CASRSGLTSAETLYF. The CDR3 bases that were read are TGTGCCAGCAGGTCCGGACTTACTAGTGCAGAA.

About this clone: Germline and genes here are mouse. The DNA ends 4 residues before the CDR3 does, and the rest of the CDR3 is filled in from the germline J gene. The V call is TRBV13-3, the J call TRBJ2-5, with 12 bases lining up with TRBD1. The CDR3 consists of 15 residues. Germline CDR1 reads NNHDY; CDR2 reads SYVADS. The covered CDR3 bases are TGTGCCAGCAGCGGGGGACAGGGGGCGCGAGAC. Translated, it gives CASSGGQGARD. The complete CDR3 sequence is CASSGGQGARDTQYF.

Comments on this clone: Genes and germline come from the mouse. The CDR3 extends 3 residues past the end of the read, so its final part is completed from the germline J gene. The chain links TRBV13-1 to TRBJ1-6; a possible D gene is TRBD1 (5 bases). TRBJ1-6 is an open reading frame, and its role is uncertain. The V end was cut by 0 bases, the J end by 3 bases, with 7 bases between. The CDR3 is 15 amino acids. In germline, CDR1 is NSHNY, CDR2 SYGAGN. Partial CDR3 DNA: TGTGCCAGCAGTGATGTGGGGGACTATAATTCGCCC. The encoded protein is CASSDVGDYNSP. The full CDR3 sequence reads CASSDVGDYNSPLYF.

This clone came up a few times. Gene names are the mouse ones. The read ends 4 residues shy of where the CDR3 ends; the end is completed using the germline J gene. This rearrangement joins TRBV13-1 to TRBJ2-3; D is undetermined. This CDR3 has 13 amino acids. Deletions cut 7 bases from V and 2 bases from J, with 11 bases between. Germline V CDR1 and CDR2: NSHNY, SYGAGN. This chain's CDR3 is CASRRSVAETLYF. Partial CDR3 DNA: TGTGCCAGCCGCAGGTCTGTTGCAGAA.